The clone carrying this T cell receptor (beta chain) was detected once. The trim removed 6 bases at V and 1 base at J, leaving 1 base unmatched. Per germline, CDR1 ENHRY and CDR2 SYGVKD. This CDR3 comprises 13 residues. For sequencing, patients were chosen who had shown expansion of CD8+CD57+ cells by flow cytometry. Receipt of therapy had not occurred in any patient by the time of blood sampling. Genomic DNA served as template for TCR beta VDJ and CDR3 profiling. TCRdb analysed the reads with MiXCR anew, one entry per CDR3 protein. Seen here are under 350,000 distinct CDR3 sequences, roughly 53% observed once, and the top ten hold 1% to 1.5%. This sample is drawn from a study of CD8+CD57+ T cells in acquired aplastic anemia.

This chain connects TRBV10-3 to TRBJ1-1; TRBD1 matches at 8 bases. This TCR was sampled from a human donor with aplastic anemia. Sequencing was done on a sample of sorted CD4+, CD8+, or CD8+CD57+ T cells (not recorded which) from PBMCs. CDR3: CAIRGQENTEAFF. The CDR3 bases are TGTGCCATCAGGGGACAGGAGAACACTGAAGCTTTCTTT.